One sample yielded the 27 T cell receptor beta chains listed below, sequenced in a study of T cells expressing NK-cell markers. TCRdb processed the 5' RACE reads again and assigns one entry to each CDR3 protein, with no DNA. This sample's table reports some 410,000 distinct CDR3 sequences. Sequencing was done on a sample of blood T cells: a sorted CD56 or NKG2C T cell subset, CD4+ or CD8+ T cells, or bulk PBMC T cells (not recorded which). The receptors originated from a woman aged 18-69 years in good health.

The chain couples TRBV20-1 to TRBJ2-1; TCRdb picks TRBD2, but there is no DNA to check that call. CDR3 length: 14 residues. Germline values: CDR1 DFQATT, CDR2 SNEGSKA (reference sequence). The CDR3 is CSATGLAGANEQFF.

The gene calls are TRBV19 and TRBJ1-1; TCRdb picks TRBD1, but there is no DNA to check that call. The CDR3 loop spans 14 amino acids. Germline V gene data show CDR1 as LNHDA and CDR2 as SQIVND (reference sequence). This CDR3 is CASNTRSRGPEAFF. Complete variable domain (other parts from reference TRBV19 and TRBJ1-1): DGGITQSPKYLFRKEGQNVTLSCEQNLNHDAMYWYRQDPGQGLRLIYYSQIVNDFQKGDIAEGYSVSREKKESFPLTVTSAQKNPTAFYLCASNTRSRGPEAFFGQGTRLTVV.

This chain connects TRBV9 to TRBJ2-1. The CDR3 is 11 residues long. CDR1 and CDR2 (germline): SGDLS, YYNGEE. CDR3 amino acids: CASSGDAAQFF. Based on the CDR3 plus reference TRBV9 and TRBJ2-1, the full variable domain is DSGVTQTPKHLITATGQRVTLRCSPRSGDLSVYWYQQSLDQGLQFLIQYYNGEERAKGNILERFSAQQFPDLHSELNLSSLELGDSALYFCASSGDAAQFFGPGTRLTVL.

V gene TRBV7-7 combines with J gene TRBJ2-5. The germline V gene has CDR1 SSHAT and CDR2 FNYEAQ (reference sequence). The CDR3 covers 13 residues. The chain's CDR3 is CASSLGPWETQYF.

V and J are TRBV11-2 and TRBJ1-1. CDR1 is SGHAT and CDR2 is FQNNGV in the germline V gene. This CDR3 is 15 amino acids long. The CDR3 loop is CASSLGLGSNTEAFF.

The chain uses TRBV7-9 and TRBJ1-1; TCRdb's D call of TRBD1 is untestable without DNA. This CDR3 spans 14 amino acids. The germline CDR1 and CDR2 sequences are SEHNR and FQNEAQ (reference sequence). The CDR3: CASRPTGVYTEAFF.

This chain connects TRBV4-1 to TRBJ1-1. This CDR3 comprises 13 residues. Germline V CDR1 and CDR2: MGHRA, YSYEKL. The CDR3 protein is CASRPALNTEAFF.

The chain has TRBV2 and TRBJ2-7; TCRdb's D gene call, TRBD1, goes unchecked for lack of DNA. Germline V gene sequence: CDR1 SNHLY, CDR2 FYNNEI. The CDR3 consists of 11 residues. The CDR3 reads CASNQGYEQYF.

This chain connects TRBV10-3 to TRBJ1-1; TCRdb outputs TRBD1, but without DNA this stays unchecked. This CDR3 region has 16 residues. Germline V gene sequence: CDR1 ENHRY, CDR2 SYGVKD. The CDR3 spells CAISEPHPTGGTEAFF.

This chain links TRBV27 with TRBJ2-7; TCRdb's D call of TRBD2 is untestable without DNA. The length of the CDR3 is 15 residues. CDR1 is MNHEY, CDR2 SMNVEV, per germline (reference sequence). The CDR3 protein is CASSSPSGSGNEQYF.

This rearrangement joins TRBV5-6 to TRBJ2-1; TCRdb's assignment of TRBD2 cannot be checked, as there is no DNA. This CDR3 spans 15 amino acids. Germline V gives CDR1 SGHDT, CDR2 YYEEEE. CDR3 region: CASSLVLERGFEQFF. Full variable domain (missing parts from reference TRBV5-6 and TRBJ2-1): DAGVTQSPTHLIKTRGQQVTLRCSPKSGHDTVSWYQQALGQGPQFIFQYYEEEERQRGNFPDRFSGHQFPNYSSELNVNALLLGDSALYLCASSLVLERGFEQFFGPGTRLTVL.

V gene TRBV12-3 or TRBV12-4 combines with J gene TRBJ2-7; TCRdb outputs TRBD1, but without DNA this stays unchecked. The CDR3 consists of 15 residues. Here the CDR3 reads CASSFESAGSYEQYF.

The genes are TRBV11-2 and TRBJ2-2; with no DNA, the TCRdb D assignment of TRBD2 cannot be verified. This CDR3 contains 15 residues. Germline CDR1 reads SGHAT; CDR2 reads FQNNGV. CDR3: CASSLEVSGIGELFF.

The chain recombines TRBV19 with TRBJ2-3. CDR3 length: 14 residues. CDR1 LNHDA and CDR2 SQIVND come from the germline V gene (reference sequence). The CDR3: CASSIWPGTDTQYF.

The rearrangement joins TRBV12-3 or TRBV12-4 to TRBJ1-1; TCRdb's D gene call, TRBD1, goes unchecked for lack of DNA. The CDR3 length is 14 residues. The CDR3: CASSSTGWSTEAFF.

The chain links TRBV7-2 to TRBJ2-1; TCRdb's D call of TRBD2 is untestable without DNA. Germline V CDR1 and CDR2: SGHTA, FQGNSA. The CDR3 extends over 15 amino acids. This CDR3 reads CASSSSGPSYNEQFF.

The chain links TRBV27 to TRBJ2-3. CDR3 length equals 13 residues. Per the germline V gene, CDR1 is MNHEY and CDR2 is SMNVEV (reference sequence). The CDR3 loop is CASSFGGTDTQYF.

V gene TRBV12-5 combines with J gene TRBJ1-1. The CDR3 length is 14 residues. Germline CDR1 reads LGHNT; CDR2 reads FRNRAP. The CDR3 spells CASGLGTTGTEAFF.

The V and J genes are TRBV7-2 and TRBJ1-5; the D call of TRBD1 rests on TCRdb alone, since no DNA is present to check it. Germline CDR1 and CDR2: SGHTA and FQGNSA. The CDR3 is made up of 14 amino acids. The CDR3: CASSTHRVRQPQHF.

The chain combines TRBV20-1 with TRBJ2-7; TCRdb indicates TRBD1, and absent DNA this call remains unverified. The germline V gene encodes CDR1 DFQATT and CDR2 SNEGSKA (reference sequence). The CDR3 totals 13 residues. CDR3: CSAQGTNSYEQYF.

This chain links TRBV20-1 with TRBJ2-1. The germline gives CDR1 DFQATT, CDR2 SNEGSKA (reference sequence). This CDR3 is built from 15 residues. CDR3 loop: CSASRRQGYYNEQFF.

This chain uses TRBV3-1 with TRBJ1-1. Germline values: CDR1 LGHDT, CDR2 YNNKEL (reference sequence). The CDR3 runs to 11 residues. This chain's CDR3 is CASSQGVAAFF.

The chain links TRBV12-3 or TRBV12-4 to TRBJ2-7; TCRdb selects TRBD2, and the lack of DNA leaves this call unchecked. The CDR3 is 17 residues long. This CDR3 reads CASSLAASGSRSYEQYF.

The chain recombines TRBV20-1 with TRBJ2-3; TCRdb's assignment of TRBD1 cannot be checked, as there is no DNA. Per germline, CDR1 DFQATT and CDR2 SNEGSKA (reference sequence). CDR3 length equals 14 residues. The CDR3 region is CSAYRDRGTDTQYF.

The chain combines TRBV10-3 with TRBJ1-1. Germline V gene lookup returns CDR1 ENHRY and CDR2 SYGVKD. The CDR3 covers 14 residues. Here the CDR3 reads CAIRAAGGNTEAFF.

Here the CDR3 reads CASSEFGGINYNSPLHF. The chain uses TRBV25-1 and TRBJ1-6. The CDR3 runs to 17 residues. Per the germline V gene, CDR1 is MGHDK and CDR2 is SYGVNS.

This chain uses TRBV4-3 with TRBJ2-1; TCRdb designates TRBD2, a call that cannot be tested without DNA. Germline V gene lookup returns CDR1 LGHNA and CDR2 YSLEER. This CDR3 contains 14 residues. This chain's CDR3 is CASSQSGLYNEQFF.